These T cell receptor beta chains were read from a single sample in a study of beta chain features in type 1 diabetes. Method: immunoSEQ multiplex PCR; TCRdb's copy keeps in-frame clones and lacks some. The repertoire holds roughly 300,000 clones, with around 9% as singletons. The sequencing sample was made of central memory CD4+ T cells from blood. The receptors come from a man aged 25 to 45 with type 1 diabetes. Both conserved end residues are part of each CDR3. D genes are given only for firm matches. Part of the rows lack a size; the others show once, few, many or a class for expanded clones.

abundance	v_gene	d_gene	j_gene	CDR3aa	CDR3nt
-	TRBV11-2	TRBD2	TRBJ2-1	CASSSGLAGGMMFF	TGTGCCAGCAGCTCCGGACTAGCGGGGGGGATGATGTTCTTC
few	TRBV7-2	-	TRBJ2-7	CASSLDVPGEQYF	TGTGCCAGCAGCTTAGACGTACCGGGGGAGCAGTACTTC
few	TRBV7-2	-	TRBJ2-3	CASSLKGGPSTDTQYF	TGTGCCAGCAGCTTAAAAGGCGGTCCTTCGACCGATACGCAGTATTTT
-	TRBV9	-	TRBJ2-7	CASSVGVYYEQYF	TGTGCCAGCAGCGTGGGGGTATACTACGAGCAGTACTTC
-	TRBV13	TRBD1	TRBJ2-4	CASSLVSGGYIQYF	TGTGCCAGCAGCTTAGTGTCAGGGGGCTACATTCAGTACTTC
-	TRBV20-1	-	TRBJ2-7	CSARSGQQYF	TGCAGTGCTAGATCAGGACAGCAGTACTTC
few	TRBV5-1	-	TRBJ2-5	CASSLSDTEETQYF	TGCGCCAGCAGCTTGAGTGACACCGAAGAGACCCAGTACTTC
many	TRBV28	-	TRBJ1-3	CASSFRYTIYF	TGTGCCAGCAGTTTCCGATACACCATATATTTT
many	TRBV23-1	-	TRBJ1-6	CASSQPTFGSPLHF	TGCGCCAGCAGTCAACCTACGTTCGGATCACCCCTCCACTTT
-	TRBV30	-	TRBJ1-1	CAWSAGGLTEAFF	TGTGCCTGGAGTGCGGGAGGGCTGACTGAAGCTTTCTTT
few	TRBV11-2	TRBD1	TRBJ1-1	CASIATGAQAFF	TGTGCCAGCATCGCAACAGGGGCCCAAGCTTTCTTT
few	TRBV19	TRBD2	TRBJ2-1	CASSIGPTSGISYNEQFF	TGTGCCAGTAGTATAGGCCCGACTAGCGGGATTTCCTACAATGAGCAGTTCTTC
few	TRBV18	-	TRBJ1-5	CASSPGFGASGNQPQHF	TGTGCCAGCTCACCAGGGTTCGGGGCCTCAGGCAATCAGCCCCAGCATTTT
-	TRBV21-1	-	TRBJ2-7	CASSKGFYKIFSRGAPYEQYF	TGTGCCAGCAGCAAAGGTTTCTACAAGATTTTTTCGCGGGGGGCCCCCTACGAGCAGTACTTC
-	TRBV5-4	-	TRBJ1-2	CASSQDTSYGYTF	TGTGCCAGCAGCCAGGACACCTCCTATGGCTACACCTTC
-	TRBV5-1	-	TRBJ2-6	CASSTPGVWAGANVLTF	TGCGCCAGCAGCACCCCCGGCGTATGGGCTGGGGCCAACGTCCTGACTTTC
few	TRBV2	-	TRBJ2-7	CASSERQGVEQYF	TGTGCCAGCAGTGAACGGCAGGGAGTCGAGCAGTACTTC
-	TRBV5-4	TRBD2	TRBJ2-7	CASSFTSGGISYEQYF	TGTGCCAGCAGCTTTACTAGCGGGGGCATCTCCTACGAGCAGTACTTC
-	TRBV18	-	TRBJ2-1	CASSPPKGGSNEQFF	TGTGCCAGCTCACCACCGAAGGGTGGGTCCAATGAGCAGTTCTTC
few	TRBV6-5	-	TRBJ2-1	CASSYSGSYNEQFF	TGTGCCAGCAGTTACAGCGGTTCCTACAATGAGCAGTTCTTC
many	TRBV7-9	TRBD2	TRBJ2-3	CASSGGLAGGTDTQYF	TGTGCCAGCAGTGGCGGACTAGCGGGGGGCACAGATACGCAGTATTTT
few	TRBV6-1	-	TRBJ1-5	CASQVTRGNQPQHF	TGTGCCAGCCAGGTCACCCGAGGCAATCAGCCCCAGCATTTT
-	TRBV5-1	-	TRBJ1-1	CASSGTGIGEAFF	TGCGCCAGCAGCGGCACGGGGATAGGTGAAGCTTTCTTT
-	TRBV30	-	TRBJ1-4	CAWSVDSGATNEKLFF	TGTGCCTGGAGCGTGGACAGCGGTGCAACTAATGAAAAACTGTTTTTT
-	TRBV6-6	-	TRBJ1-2	CASSYSADGYTF	TGTGCCAGCAGTTACTCGGCCGATGGCTACACCTTC